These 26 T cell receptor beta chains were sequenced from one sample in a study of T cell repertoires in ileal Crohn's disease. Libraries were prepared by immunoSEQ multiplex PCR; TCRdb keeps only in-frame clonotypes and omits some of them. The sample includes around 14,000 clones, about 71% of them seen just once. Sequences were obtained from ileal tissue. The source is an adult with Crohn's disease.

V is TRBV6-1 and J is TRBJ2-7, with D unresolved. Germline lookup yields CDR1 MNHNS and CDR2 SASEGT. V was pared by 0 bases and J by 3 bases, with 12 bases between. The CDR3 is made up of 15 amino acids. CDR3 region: CASSEALFGFYEQYF. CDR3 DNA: TGTGCCAGCAGTGAAGCCCTGTTCGGCTTCTACGAGCAGTACTTC.

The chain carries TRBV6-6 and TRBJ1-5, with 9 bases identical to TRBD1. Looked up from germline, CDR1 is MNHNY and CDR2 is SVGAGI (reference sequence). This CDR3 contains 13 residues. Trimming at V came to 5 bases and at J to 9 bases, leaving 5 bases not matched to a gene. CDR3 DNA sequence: TGTGCCAGCAGTCGACAGGGGGAGAGGCCCCAGCATTTT. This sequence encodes CASSRQGERPQHF.

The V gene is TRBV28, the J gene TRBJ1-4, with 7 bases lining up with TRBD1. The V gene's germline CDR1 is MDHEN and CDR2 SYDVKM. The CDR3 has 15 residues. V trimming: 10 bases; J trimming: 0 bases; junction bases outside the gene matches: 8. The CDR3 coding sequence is TGTGCCATCAGGGGGACGGACGCAACTAATGAAAAACTGTTTTTT. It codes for CAIRGTDATNEKLFF.

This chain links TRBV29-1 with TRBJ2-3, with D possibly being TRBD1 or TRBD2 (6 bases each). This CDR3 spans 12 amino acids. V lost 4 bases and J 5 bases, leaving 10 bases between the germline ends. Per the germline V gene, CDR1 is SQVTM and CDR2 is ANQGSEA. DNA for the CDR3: TGCAGCGTTGGTAAGGGGGGAGATACGCAGTATTTT. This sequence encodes CSVGKGGDTQYF.

For the CDR3, the DNA is TGTGCCAGCACGGGGACAGGGGATCAGCCCCAGCATTTT. As protein: CASTGTGDQPQHF. The chain joins TRBV6-1 to TRBJ1-5; 10 bases fit TRBD1. The CDR3 length is 13 residues. After removal of 7 bases from V and 5 bases from J, the junction contained 2 bases not matched to a gene. Germline CDR1 and CDR2: MNHNS and SASEGT.

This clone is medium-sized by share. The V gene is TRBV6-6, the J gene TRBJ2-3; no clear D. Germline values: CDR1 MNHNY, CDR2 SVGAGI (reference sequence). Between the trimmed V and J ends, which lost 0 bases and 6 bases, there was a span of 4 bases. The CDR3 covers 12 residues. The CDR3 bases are TGTGCCAGCAGTTACTCGCCGGATACGCAGTATTTT. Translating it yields CASSYSPDTQYF.

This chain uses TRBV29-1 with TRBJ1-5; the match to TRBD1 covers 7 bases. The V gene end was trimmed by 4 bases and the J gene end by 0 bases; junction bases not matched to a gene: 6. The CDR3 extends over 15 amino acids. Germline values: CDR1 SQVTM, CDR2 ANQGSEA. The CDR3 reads CSVGQGVDSNQPQHF. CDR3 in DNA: TGCAGCGTTGGACAGGGAGTAGATAGCAATCAGCCCCAGCATTTT.

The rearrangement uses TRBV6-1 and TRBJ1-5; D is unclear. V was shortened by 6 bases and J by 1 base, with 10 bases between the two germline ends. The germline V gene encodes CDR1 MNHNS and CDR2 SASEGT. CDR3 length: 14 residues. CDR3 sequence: CASSFSGSNQPQHF. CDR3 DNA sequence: TGTGCCAGCAGCTTCAGTGGGAGCAATCAGCCCCAGCATTTT.

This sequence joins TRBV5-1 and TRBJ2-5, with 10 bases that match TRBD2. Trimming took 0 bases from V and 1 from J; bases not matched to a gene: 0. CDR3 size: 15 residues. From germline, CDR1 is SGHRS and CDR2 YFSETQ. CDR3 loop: CASSLGTSGQETQYF. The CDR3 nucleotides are TGCGCCAGCAGCTTGGGGACTAGCGGCCAAGAGACCCAGTACTTC.

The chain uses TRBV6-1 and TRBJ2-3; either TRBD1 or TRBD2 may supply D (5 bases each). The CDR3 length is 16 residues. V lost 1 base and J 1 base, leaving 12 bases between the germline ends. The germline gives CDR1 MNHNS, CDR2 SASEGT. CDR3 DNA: TGTGCCAGCAGTGAAGATCTGGGGGTCGGCACAGATACGCAGTATTTT. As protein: CASSEDLGVGTDTQYF.

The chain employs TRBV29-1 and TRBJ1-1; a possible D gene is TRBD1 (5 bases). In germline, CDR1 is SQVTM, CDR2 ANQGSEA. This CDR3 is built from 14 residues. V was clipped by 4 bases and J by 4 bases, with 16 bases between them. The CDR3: CSVAHGREGTEAFF. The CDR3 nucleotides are TGCAGCGTTGCGCATGGCAGGGAGGGCACTGAAGCTTTCTTT.

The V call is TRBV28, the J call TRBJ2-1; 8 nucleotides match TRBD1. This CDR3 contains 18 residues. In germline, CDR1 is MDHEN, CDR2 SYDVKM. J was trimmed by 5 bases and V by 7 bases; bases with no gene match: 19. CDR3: CASTRQAGGQTLNNEQFF. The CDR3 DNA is TGTGCCAGCACCCGACAGGCAGGGGGCCAGACATTAAACAATGAGCAGTTCTTC.

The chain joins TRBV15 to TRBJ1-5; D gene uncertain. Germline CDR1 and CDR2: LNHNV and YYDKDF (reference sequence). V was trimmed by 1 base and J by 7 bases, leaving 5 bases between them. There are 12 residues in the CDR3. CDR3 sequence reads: CATSRGGQPQHF. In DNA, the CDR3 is TGTGCCACCAGCAGAGGCGGACAGCCCCAGCATTTT.

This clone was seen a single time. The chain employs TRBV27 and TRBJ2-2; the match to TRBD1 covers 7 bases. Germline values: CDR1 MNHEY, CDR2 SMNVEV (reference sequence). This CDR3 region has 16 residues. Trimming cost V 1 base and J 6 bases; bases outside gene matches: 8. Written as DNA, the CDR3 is TGTGCCAGCAGTTTATTCTCCTCACAGGGGTCCGGGGAGCTGTTTTTT. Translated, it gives CASSLFSSQGSGELFF.

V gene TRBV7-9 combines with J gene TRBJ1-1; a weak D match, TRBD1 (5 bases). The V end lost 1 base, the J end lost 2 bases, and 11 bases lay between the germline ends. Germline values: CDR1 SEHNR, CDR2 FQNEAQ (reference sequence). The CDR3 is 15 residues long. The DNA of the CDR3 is TGTGCCAGCAGCTTAGGACGGGGGACTAACACTGAAGCTTTCTTT. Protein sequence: CASSLGRGTNTEAFF.

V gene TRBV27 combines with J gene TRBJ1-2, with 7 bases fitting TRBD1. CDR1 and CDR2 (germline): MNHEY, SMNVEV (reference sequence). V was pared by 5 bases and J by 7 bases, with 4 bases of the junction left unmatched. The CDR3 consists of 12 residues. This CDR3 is CASSEQGIGYTF. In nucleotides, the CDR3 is TGTGCCAGCAGTGAACAGGGGATTGGCTACACCTTC.

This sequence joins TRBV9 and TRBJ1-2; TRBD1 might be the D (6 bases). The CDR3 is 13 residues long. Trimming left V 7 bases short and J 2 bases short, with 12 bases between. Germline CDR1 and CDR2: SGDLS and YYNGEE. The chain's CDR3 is CASEGGLNYGYTF. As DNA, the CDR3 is TGTGCCAGCGAGGGGGGCCTAAACTATGGCTACACCTTC.

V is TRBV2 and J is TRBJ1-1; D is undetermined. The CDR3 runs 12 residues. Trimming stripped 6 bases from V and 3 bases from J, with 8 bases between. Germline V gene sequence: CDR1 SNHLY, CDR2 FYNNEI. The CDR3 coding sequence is TGTGCCAGCAGAGCAGAGTACACTGAAGCTTTCTTT. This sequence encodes CASRAEYTEAFF.

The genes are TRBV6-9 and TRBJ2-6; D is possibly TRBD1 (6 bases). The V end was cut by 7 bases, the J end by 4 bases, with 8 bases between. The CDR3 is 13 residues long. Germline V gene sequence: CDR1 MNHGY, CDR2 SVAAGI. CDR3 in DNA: TGTGCCAGCAACCAGGGGGGGGCCAACGTCCTGACTTTC. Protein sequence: CASNQGGANVLTF.

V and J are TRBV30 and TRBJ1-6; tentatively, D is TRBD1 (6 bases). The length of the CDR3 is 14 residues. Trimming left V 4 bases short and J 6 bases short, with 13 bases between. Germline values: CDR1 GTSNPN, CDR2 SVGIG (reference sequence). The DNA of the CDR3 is TGTGCCTGGACTCCGAAGGGGGGTAATTCACCCCTCCACTTT. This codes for CAWTPKGGNSPLHF.

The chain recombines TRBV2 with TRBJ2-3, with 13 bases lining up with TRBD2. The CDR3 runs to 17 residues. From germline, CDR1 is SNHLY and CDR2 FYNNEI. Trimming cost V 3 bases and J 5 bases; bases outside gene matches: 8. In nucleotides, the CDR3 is TGTGCCAGCAGTGACCTCGGACTAGCGGGGGTTCAAGATACGCAGTATTTT. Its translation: CASSDLGLAGVQDTQYF. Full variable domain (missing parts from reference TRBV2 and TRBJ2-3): EPEVTQTPSHQVTQMGQEVILRCVPISNHLYFYWYRQILGQKVEFLVSFYNNEISEKSEIFDDQFSVERPDGSNFTLKIRSTKLEDSAMYFCASSDLGLAGVQDTQYFGPGTRLTVL.

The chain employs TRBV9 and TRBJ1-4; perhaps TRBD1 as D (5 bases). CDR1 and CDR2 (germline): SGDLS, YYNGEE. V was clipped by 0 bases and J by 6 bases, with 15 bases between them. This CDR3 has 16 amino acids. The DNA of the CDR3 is TGTGCCAGCAGCGTAGGGCGGGGGACGCAGGATGAAAAACTGTTTTTT. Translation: CASSVGRGTQDEKLFF.

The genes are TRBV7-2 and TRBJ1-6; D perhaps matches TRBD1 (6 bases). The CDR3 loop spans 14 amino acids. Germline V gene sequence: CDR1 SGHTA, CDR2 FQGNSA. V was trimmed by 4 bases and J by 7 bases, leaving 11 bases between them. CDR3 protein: CASSYYGGNSPLHF. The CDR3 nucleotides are TGTGCCAGCAGCTATTACGGGGGCAATTCACCCCTCCACTTT.

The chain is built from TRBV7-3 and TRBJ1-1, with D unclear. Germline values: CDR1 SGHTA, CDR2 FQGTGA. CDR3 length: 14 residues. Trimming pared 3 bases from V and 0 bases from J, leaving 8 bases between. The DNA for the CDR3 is TGTGCCAGCAGCTTTACCGGGCTGAACACTGAAGCTTTCTTT. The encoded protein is CASSFTGLNTEAFF.

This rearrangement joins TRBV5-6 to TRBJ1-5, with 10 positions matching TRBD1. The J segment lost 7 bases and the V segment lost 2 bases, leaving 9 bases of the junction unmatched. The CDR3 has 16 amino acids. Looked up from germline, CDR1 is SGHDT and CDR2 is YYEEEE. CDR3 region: CASSFWTGGTWQPQHF. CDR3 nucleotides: TGTGCCAGCAGCTTTTGGACAGGGGGGACTTGGCAGCCCCAGCATTTT.

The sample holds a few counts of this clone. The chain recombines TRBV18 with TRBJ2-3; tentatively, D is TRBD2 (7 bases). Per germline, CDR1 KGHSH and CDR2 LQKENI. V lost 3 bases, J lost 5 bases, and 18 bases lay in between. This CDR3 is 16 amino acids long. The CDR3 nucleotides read TGTGCCAGCTCACCGGGGACGGGGGGCGGTGGAGATACGCAGTATTTT. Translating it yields CASSPGTGGGGDTQYF.